This T cell receptor beta chain was obtained from a study of naive and memory T cell subsets. Overall study results and limits: Clonotypes are single alpha or beta chains, not paired receptors.

The V end lost 3 bases, the J end lost 2 bases, and 5 bases lay between the germline ends. The CDR3 runs to 13 residues. CMV status came from CD4+ T cell IFNgamma after overnight CMV lysate stimulation of fresh PBMCs. Cells stained for CD3, CD4, CD8, CD45RA and CD27 were sorted into four subsets. A note on this clonotype: Antigen: not known.

An equimolar mix of two oligonucleotides served as the beta constant-region primer for TRBC1 and TRBC2. Nested alpha and beta constant-region primers with the SP2 primer drove four PCR rounds on ligated cDNA. In TCRdb, the UMI-ligation and nested PCR reads were re-called with MiXCR into one record per CDR3 protein. The profile shows around 160,000 distinct CDR3 sequences, around 15% of them singletons. The source of this sequence is a human donor in good health. The sample taken for sequencing was naive CD4+ T cells from blood. The rearrangement joins TRBV12-3 or TRBV12-4 to TRBJ1-5; unclear D gene. The CDR3 DNA reads as TGTGCCAGCAGTTTTTACGGCAATCAGCCCCAGCATTTT. Translated, it gives CASSFYGNQPQHF.